This T cell receptor beta chain is drawn from a study of control samples from healthy donors and cancer patients. Assay used: immunoSEQ multiplex PCR; TCRdb lists only in-frame clones, some missing. Of fewer than 200,000 clones in the sample, roughly 95% were seen once. Looked up from germline, CDR1 is MNHNY and CDR2 is SVGAGI (reference sequence). Trimming cost V 7 bases and J 4 bases; bases outside gene matches: 8. CDR3 length: 14 residues. Sequencing used blood. This sequence originates from a woman aged 55-70 years in good health. V is TRBV6-6 and J is TRBJ1-1, with 8 bases matching TRBD1. The CDR3 DNA reads TGTGCCAGCAACCAGGGGGCGCAGATCACTGAAGCTTTCTTT. Encoded protein: CASNQGAQITEAFF.